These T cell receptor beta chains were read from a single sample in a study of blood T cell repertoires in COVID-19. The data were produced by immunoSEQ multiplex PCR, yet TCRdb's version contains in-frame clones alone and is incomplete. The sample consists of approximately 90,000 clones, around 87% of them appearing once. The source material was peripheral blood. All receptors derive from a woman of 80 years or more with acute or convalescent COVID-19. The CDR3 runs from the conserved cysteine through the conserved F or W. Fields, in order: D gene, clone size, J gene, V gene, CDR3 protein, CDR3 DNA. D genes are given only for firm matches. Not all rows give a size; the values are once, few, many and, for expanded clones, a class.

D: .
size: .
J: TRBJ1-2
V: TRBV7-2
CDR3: CASSLYREGTLYGYTF
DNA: TGTGCCAGCAGCTTATATCGGGAGGGGACCTTGTATGGCTACACCTTC

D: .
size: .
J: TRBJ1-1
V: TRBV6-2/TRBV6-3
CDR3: CASSYSRRDTEAFF
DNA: TGTGCCAGCAGTTACTCGAGACGGGACACTGAAGCTTTCTTT

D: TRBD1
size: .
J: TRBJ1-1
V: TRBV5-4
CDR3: CASSWRRGQTEAFF
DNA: TGTGCCAGCAGCTGGCGCAGGGGGCAAACTGAAGCTTTCTTT

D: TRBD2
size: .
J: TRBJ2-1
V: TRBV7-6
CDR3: CASSSRASGELYNEQFF
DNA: TGTGCCAGCAGCTCGAGGGCTAGCGGGGAGTTATACAATGAGCAGTTCTTC

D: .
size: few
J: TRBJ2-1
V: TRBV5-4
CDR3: CASSLSPSNEQFF
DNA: TGTGCCAGCAGCTTGAGTCCCAGCAATGAGCAGTTCTTC

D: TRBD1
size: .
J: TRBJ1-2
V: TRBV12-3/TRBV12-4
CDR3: CASSPGQYGYTF
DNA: TGTGCCAGCAGCCCGGGACAGTATGGCTACACCTTC

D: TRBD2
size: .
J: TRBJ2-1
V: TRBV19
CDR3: CASRAGGPGNEQFF
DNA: TGTGCCAGCAGAGCGGGAGGGCCTGGTAATGAGCAGTTCTTC

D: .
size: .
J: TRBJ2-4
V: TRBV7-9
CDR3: CASSSGMPIQYF
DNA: TGTGCCAGCAGCTCCGGGATGCCCATTCAGTACTTC

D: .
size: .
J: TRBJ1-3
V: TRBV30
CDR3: CAWSVAGTGNTIYF
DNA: TGTGCCTGGAGTGTAGCCGGGACTGGAAACACCATATATTTT

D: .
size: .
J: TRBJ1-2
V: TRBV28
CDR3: CASSLTGGYTF
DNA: TGTGCCAGCAGTTTGACTGGTGGCTACACCTTC

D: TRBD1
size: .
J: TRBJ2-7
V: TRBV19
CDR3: CASKEVGTGIYEQYF
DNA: TGTGCCAGTAAGGAGGTTGGGACAGGGATCTACGAGCAGTACTTC

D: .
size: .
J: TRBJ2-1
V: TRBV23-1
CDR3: CASSQSIRPDYNEQFF
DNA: TGCGCCAGCAGTCAATCGATCAGGCCAGACTACAATGAGCAGTTCTTC

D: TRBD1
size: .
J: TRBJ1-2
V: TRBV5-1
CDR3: CASSPGQGDYGYTF
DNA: TGCGCCAGCAGCCCTGGACAGGGGGACTATGGCTACACCTTC

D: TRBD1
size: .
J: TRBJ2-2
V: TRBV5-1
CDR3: CASSRFGTGSPNTGELFF
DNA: TGCGCCAGCAGCCGATTCGGGACAGGGTCCCCGAACACCGGGGAGCTGTTTTTT

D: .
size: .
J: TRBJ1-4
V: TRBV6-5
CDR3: CASSRTATNEKLFF
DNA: TGTGCCAGCAGTCGCACGGCAACTAATGAAAAACTGTTTTTT

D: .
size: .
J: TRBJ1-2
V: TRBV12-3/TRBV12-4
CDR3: CASSRQDRYGYTF
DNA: TGTGCCAGCAGCCGGCAGGACAGATACGGCTACACCTTC

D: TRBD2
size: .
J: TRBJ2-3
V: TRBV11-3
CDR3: CASSSGGALRTDTQYF
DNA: TGTGCCAGCAGCTCCGGGGGGGCGTTGCGCACAGATACGCAGTATTTT

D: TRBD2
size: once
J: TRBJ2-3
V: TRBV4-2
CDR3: CASSQGLAGGYITQYF
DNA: TGTGCCAGCAGCCAAGGACTAGCGGGAGGTTATATTACGCAGTATTTT

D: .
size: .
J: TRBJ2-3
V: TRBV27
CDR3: CASSSKQGTDTQYF
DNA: TGTGCCAGCAGCTCAAAACAGGGCACAGATACGCAGTATTTT

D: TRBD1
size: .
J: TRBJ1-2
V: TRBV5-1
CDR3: CASSPRQGFPHGYTF
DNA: TGCGCCAGCAGCCCTCGACAGGGTTTTCCCCATGGCTACACCTTC

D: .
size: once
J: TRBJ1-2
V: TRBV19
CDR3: CASSPRNTNYGYTF
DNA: TGTGCCAGTAGTCCCAGGAATACTAACTATGGCTACACCTTC

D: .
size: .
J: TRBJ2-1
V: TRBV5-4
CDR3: CASRGRYNEQFF
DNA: TGTGCCAGCAGGGGCAGATACAATGAGCAGTTCTTC

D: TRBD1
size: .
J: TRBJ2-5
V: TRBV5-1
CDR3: CASSLDGQDQETQYF
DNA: TGCGCCAGCAGCTTGGACGGACAGGACCAAGAGACCCAGTACTTC

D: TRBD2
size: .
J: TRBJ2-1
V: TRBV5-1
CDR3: CASSLASGAYYNEQFF
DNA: TGCGCCAGCAGCTTGGCCAGCGGGGCCTACTACAATGAGCAGTTCTTC

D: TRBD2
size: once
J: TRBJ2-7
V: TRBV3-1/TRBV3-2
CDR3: CASSHTGLAAYEQYF
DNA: TGTGCCAGCAGCCACACTGGACTAGCGGCCTACGAGCAGTACTTC

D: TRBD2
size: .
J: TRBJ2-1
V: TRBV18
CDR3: CASSPTTSGGASDNEQFF
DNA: TGTGCCAGCTCACCAACGACTAGCGGGGGGGCCTCTGACAATGAGCAGTTCTTC

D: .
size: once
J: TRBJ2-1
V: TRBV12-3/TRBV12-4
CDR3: CASSLGSYNEQFF
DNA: TGTGCCAGCAGCCTCGGGAGTTACAATGAGCAGTTCTTC